This TCR beta chain derives from a study of blood T cell repertoires in COVID-19. In the study overall: From the United States, Italy and Spain came samples of acute and convalescent COVID-19.

V shed 0 bases, J shed 5 bases, and the junction held 5 bases outside the gene matches. This CDR3 has 15 residues. Germline V gene lookup returns CDR1 SGDLS and CDR2 YYNGEE. Using immunoSEQ multiplex PCR, the repertoire was profiled, and TCRdb retains in-frame clones only, with some absent. The data contain some 200,000 clones, roughly four fifths of them singletons. Recruitment covered under 25 US areas and drew participants whose ages spanned about 18 to 100 years. The sequence derives from a man aged 35-49 years who had recovered from COVID-19. Sequencing input: PBMCs or T cells enriched from blood (not recorded which). V usage is TRBV9 and J usage is TRBJ2-1; 7 bases are a match to TRBD1. The DNA for the CDR3 is TGTGCCAGCAGCGTAGAGGCAGGGGGTCACAATGAGCAGTTCTTC. It codes for CASSVEAGGHNEQFF.